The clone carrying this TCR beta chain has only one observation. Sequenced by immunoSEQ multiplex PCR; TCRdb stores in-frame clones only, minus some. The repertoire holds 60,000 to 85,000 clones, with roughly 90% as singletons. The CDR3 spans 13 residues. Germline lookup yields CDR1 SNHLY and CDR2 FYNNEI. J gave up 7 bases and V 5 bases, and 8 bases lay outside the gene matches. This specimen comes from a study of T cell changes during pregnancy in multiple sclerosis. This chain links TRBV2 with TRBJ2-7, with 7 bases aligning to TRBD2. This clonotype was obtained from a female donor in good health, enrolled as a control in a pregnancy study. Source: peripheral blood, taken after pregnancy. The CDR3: CASSLEVSGEQYF. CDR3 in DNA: TGTGCCAGCAGTCTTGAAGTTAGCGGGGAGCAGTACTTC.